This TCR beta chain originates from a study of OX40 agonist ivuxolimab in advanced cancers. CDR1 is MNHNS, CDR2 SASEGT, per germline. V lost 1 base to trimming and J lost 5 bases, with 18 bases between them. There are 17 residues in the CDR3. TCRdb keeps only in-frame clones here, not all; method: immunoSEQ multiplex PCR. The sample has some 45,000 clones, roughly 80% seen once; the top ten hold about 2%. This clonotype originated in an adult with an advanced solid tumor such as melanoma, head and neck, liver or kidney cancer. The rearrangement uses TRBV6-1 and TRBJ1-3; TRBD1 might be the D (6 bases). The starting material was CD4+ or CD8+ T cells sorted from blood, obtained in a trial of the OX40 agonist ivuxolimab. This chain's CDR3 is CASSEGLRGGYRNTIYF. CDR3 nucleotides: TGTGCCAGCAGTGAAGGCCTCAGGGGCGGTTACCGAAACACCATATATTTT.